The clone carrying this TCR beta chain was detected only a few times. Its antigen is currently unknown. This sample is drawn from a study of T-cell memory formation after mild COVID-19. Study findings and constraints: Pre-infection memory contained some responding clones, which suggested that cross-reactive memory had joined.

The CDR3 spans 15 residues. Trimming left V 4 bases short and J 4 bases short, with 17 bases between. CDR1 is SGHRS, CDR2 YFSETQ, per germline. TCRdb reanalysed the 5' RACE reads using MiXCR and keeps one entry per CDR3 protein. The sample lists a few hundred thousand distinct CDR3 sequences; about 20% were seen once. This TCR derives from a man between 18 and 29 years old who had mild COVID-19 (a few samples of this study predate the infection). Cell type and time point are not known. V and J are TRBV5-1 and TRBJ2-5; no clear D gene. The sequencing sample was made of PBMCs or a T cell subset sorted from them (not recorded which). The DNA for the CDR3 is TGCGCCAGCAGCCCGGAACCACATTTACCAGAGACCCAGTACTTC. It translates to CASSPEPHLPETQYF.